This T cell receptor beta chain was found in a study of T cells in Graves' hyperthyroidism and ophthalmopathy. Across the whole study: Peripheral blood was collected at initial diagnosis, before any treatment. Study outcomes and limitations: Most expanded thyroid clonotypes above 0.001 recurred in blood.

With 3 bases removed from V and 5 bases from J, the gap between germline ends came to 15 bases. The CDR3 extends over 14 amino acids. CDR1 and CDR2 (germline): SGHDT, YYEEEE. Amplification of TCR beta CDR3 regions was performed using RNA transcripts as template. The primer set for the first-round RT-PCR of the TCR CDR3 was HTBI. TCRdb fed the multiplex PCR reads into MiXCR, producing one record per CDR3 protein. The sample comprises about 350,000 distinct CDR3 sequences, less than 20% of which are singletons, and 15% to 19% rests with the top ten. PBMCs were obtained from 9 to 10 ml fresh peripheral blood. This clonotype was seen at least ten times. The antigen is not known.

The chain is built from TRBV5-6 and TRBJ2-7, with D maybe TRBD1 (5 bases). This clonotype was obtained from a woman aged 40 to 55 with Graves' ophthalmopathy. The material sequenced was blood. The DNA of the CDR3 is TGTGCCAGCAGCTGGGGCCCTCGGTTAAACGAGCAGTACTTC. Its translation is CASSWGPRLNEQYF.